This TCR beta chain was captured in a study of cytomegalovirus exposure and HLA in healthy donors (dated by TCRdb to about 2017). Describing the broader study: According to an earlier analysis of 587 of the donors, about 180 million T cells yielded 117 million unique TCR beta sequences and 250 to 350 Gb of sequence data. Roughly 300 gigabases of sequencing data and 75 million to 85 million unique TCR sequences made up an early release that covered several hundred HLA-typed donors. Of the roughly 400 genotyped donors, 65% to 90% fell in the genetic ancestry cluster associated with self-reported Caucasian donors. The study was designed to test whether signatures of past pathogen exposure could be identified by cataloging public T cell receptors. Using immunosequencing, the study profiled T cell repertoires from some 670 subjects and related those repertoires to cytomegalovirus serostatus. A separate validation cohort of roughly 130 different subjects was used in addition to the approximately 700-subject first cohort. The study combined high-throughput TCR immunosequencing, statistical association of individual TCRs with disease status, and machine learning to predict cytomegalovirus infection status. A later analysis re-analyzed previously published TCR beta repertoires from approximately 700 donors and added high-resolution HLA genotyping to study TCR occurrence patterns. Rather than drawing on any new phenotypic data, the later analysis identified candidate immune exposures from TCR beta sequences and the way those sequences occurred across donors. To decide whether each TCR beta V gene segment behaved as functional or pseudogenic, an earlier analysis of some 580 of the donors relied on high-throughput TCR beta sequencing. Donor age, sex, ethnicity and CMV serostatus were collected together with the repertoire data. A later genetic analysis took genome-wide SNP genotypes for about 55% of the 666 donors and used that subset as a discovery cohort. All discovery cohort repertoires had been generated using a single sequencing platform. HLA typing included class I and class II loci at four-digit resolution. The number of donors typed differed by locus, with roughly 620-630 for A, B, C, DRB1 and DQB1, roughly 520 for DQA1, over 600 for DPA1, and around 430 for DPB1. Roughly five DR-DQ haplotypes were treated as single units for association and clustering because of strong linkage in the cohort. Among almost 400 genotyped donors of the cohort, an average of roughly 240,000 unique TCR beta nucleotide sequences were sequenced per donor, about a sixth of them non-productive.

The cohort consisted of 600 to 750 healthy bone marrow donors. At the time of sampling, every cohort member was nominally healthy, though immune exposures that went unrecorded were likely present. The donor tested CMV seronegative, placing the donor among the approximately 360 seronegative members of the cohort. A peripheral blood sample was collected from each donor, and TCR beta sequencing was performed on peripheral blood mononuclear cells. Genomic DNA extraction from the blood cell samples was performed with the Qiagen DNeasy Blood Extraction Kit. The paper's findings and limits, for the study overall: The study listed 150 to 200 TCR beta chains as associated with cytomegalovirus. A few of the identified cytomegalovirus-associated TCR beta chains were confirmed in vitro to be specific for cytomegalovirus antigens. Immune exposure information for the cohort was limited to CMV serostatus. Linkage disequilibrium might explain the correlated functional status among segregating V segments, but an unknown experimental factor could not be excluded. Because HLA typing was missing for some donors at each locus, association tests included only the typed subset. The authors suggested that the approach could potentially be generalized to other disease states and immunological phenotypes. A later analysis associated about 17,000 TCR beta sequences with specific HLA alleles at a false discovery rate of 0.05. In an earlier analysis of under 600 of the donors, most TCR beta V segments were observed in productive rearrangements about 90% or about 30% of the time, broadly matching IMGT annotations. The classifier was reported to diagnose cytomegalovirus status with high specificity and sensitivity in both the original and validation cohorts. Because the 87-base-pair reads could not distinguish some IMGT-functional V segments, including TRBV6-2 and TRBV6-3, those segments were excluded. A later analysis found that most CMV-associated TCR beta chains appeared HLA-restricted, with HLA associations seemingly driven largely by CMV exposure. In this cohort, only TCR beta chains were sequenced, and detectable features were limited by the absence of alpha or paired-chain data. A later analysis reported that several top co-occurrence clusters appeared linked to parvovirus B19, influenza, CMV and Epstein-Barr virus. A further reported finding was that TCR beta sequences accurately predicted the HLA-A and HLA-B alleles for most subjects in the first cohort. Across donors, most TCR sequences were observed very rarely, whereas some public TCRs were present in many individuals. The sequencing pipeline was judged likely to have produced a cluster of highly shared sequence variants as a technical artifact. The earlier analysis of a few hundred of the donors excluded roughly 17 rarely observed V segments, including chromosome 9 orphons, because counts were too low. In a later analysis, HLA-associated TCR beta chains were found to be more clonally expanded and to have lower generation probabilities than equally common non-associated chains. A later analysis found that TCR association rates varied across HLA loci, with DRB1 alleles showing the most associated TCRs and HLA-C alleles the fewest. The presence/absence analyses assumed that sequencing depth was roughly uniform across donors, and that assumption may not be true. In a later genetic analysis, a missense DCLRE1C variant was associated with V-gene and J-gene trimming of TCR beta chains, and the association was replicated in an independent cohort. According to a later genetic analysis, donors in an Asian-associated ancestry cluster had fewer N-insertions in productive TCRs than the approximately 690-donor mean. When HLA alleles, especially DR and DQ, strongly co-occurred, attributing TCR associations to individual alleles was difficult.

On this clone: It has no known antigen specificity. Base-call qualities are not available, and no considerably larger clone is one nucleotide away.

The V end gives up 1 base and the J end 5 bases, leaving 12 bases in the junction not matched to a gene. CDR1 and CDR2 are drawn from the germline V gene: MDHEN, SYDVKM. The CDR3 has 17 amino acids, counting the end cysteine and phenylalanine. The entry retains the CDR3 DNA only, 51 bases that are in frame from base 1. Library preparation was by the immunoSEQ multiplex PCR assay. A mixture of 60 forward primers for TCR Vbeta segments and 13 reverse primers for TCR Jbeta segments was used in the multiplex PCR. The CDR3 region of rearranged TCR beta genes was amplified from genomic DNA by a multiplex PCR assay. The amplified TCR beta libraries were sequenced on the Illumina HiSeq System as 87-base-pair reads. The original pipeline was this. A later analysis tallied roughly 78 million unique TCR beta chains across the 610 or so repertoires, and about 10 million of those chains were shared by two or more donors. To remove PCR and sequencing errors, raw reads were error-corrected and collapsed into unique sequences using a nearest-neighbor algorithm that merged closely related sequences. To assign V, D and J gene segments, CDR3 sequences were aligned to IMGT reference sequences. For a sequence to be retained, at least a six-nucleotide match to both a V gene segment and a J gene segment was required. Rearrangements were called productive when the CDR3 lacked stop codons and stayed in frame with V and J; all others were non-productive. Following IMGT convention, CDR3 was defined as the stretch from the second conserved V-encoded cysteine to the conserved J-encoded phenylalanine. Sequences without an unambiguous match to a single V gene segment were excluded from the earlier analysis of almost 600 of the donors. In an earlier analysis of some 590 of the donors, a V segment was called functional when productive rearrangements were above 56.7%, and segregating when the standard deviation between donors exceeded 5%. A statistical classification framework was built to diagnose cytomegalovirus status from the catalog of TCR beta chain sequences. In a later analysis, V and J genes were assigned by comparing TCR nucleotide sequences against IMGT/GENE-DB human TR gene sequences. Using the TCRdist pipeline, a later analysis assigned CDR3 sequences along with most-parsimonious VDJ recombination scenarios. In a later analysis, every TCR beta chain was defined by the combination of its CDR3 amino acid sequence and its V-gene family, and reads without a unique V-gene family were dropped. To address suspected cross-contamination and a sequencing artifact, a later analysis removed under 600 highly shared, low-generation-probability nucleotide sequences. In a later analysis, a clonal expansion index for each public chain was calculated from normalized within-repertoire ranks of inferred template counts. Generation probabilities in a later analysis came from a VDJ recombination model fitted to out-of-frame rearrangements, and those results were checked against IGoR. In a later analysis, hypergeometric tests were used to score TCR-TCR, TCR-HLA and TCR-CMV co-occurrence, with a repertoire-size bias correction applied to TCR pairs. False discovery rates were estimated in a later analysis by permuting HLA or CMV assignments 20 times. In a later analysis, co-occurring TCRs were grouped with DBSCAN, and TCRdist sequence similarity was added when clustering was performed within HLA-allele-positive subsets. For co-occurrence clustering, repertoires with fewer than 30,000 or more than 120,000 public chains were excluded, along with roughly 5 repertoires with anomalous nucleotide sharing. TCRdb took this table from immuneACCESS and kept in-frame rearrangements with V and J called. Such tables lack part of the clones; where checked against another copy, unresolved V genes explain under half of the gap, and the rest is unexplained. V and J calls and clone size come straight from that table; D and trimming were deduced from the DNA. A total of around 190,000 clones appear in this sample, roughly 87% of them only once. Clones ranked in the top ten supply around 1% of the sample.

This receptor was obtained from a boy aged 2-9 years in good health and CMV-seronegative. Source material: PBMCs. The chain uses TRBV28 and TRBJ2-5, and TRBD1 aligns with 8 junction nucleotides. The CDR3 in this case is CASSLLVGTGFSETQYF. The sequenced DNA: TGTGCCAGCAGTTTATTAGTCGGGACAGGCTTCTCCGAGACCCAGTACTTC.